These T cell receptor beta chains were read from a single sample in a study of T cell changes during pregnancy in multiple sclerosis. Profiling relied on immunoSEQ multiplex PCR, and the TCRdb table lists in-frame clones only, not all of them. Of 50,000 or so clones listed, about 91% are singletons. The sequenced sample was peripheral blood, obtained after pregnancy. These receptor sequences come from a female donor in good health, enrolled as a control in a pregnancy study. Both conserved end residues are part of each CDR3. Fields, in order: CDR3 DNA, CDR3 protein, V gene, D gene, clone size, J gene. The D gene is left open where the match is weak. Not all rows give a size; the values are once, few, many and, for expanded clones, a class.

DNA: TGCAGCGTTGTTTGGCAGAACTATGGCTACACCTTC
CDR3: CSVVWQNYGYTF
V: TRBV29-1
D: .
size: .
J: TRBJ1-2

DNA: TGTGCCAGCGGGGACAGGGAAGGTTTGGGCAATCAGCCCCAGCATTTT
CDR3: CASGDREGLGNQPQHF
V: TRBV7-8
D: TRBD1
size: .
J: TRBJ1-5

DNA: TGTGCCAGCTCACCTACGGTAGAGGCAAACACCATATATTTT
CDR3: CASSPTVEANTIYF
V: TRBV18
D: .
size: .
J: TRBJ1-3

DNA: TGTGCCAGCAGCTCGCGGACTAGCGGGGGGCAAGAGACCCAGTACTTC
CDR3: CASSSRTSGGQETQYF
V: TRBV7-2
D: TRBD2
size: .
J: TRBJ2-5

DNA: TGCAGCGTTGCGGCAGGGAACAACGAGCAGTACTTC
CDR3: CSVAAGNNEQYF
V: TRBV29-1
D: .
size: once
J: TRBJ2-7

DNA: TGTGCCAGCTCACCCTTAGACATGTACGAGCAGTACTTC
CDR3: CASSPLDMYEQYF
V: TRBV18
D: .
size: .
J: TRBJ2-7

DNA: TGTGCCAGCAGCTTGGCCTTCGAGCAGTACTTC
CDR3: CASSLAFEQYF
V: TRBV5-6
D: .
size: few
J: TRBJ2-7

DNA: TGCGCCAGCAGCGAGATGCCGGGACTACGCGAGCAGTACTTC
CDR3: CASSEMPGLREQYF
V: TRBV4-3
D: TRBD2
size: .
J: TRBJ2-7

DNA: TGTGCCAGTAACCGAGGCGGCCATGGCTACACCTTC
CDR3: CASNRGGHGYTF
V: TRBV19
D: .
size: few
J: TRBJ1-2

DNA: TGCGCCAGCACTCAGGAACAGGGGTCCGAGCAGTACTTC
CDR3: CASTQEQGSEQYF
V: TRBV5-1
D: TRBD1
size: .
J: TRBJ2-7

DNA: TGTGCCAGCAGCCAGGGACAGGTTCAAGCTTTCTTT
CDR3: CASSQGQVQAFF
V: TRBV5-4
D: TRBD1
size: few
J: TRBJ1-1

DNA: TGTGCCAGCAGCGTGGGACTAGCCTCTTTTACGCAGTATTTT
CDR3: CASSVGLASFTQYF
V: TRBV9
D: TRBD2
size: .
J: TRBJ2-3